The T cell receptor (beta chain) under discussion was sequenced for a study of early T cells in non-severe SARS-CoV-2 infection. This clonotype has at least ten counts. Unique molecular identifiers were added to individual cDNA molecules. A single record per CDR3 protein comes from TCRdb applying MiXCR to the 5' RACE reads. The sample consists of 45,000 or so distinct CDR3 sequences, about 25% of them appearing once. This CDR3 is 17 amino acids long. Germline lookup yields CDR1 MNHNY and CDR2 SVGAGI (reference sequence). Trimming shortened V by 0 bases and J by 0 bases, and 14 bases separated the two germline ends.

This material consisted of whole blood, taken at baseline. The rearrangement links TRBV6-6 to TRBJ1-1; possibly TRBD1 for D (6 bases). The sequence was obtained from an adult who was a healthcare worker with PCR-confirmed SARS-CoV-2 infection or an uninfected control (not recorded which). The CDR3 here is CASSYSWQGLMNTEAFF. The CDR3 bases are TGTGCCAGCAGTTACTCTTGGCAGGGGTTAATGAACACTGAAGCTTTCTTT.